The rows below give T cell receptor beta chains drawn from one sample of a study of blood T cell repertoires in COVID-19. Produced via immunoSEQ multiplex PCR; TCRdb's table is partial and in-frame only. The table shows some 490,000 clones, with approximately 85% occurring only once. Sequencing was performed on peripheral blood. The receptor source for this set is a human donor in a cohort sampled during active COVID-19. The CDR3 runs from the conserved cysteine through the conserved F or W. D genes are given only for firm matches. A row's size may be missing; if present it is once, few, many or a size class.

j_call v_call clone_size d_call cdr3_aa cdr3_nt
TRBJ2-7 TRBV6-2/TRBV6-3 NA TRBD1 CASSYSRDRGPTYEQYF TGTGCCAGCAGTTACTCAAGGGACAGGGGGCCGACCTACGAGCAGTACTTC
TRBJ1-2 TRBV7-9 medium-sized TRBD1 CASSLLQGADGYTF TGTGCCAGCAGCTTACTCCAGGGGGCTGACGGCTACACCTTC
TRBJ2-1 TRBV3-1/TRBV3-2 NA NA CASSQERRSNEQFF TGTGCCAGCAGCCAAGAACGGAGAAGCAATGAGCAGTTCTTC
TRBJ1-2 TRBV20-1 NA NA CSAPREGGYTF TGCAGTGCCCCGCGGGAGGGTGGCTACACCTTC
TRBJ2-7 TRBV5-1 NA TRBD1 CASSSGQGAYEQYF TGCGCCAGCAGCTCAGGACAGGGGGCCTACGAGCAGTACTTC
TRBJ2-5 TRBV3-1/TRBV3-2 NA NA CASSQDRAGRMETQYF TGTGCCAGCAGCCAAGATAGGGCAGGGAGGATGGAGACCCAGTACTTC
TRBJ1-6 TRBV27 NA NA CASSFQTDLNSPLHF TGTGCCAGCAGTTTTCAGACAGATCTTAATTCACCCCTCCACTTT
TRBJ2-2 TRBV11-3 NA TRBD2 CASSLGGDTGELFF TGTGCCAGCAGCCTCGGGGGGGACACCGGGGAGCTGTTTTTT
TRBJ2-1 TRBV11-3 NA TRBD2 CASSLGLAVSYNEQFF TGTGCCAGCAGCTTGGGACTAGCGGTCTCCTACAATGAGCAGTTCTTC
TRBJ1-1 TRBV5-1 NA NA CASSGLTGGNTEAFF TGCGCCAGCAGCGGCCTGACAGGAGGAAACACTGAAGCTTTCTTT
TRBJ1-4 TRBV6-6 NA TRBD1 CASSSPDRGANEKLFF TGTGCCAGCAGTTCACCCGACAGGGGGGCTAATGAAAAACTGTTTTTT
TRBJ2-7 TRBV4-1 NA TRBD2 CASRFSGANSYEQYF TGCGCCAGCCGCTTTAGCGGGGCTAACTCCTACGAGCAGTACTTC
TRBJ2-7 TRBV6-1 NA TRBD1 CASSDEGQYYEQYF TGTGCCAGCAGTGATGAGGGACAGTACTACGAGCAGTACTTC
TRBJ2-1 TRBV7-7 NA NA CASSLTGYGRNEQFF TGTGCTAGCAGCTTAACCGGGTACGGGAGAAATGAGCAGTTCTTC
TRBJ2-5 TRBV3-1/TRBV3-2 NA NA CASSQDRSRQGDQETQYF TGTGCCAGCAGCCAAGATAGGTCGAGGCAGGGTGACCAAGAGACCCAGTACTTC
TRBJ1-1 TRBV7-3 NA NA CASSLNLEAGAFF TGTGCCAGCAGCTTAAATCTTGAGGCTGGAGCTTTCTTT
TRBJ2-7 TRBV5-1 NA NA CASSSTQGNYEQYF TGCGCCAGCAGCTCCACACAGGGAAACTACGAGCAGTACTTC
TRBJ1-4 TRBV6-1 NA NA CASSEHPTNEKLFF TGTGCCAGCAGTGAACATCCAACTAATGAAAAACTGTTTTTT
TRBJ1-5 TRBV9 NA NA CASSVASGGQPQHF TGTGCCAGCAGCGTAGCTTCGGGCGGGCAGCCCCAGCATTTT
TRBJ2-1 TRBV11-2 NA TRBD2 CASSLGTGLGNEQFF TGTGCCAGCAGCTTGGGGACGGGACTAGGGAATGAGCAGTTCTTC
TRBJ2-2 TRBV4-2 NA NA CASSQRVGGNTGELFF TGTGCCAGCAGTCAAAGGGTTGGAGGAAACACCGGGGAGCTGTTTTTT
TRBJ2-3 TRBV9 NA TRBD2 CASSARGGADTQYF TGTGCCAGCAGCGCCCGGGGGGGGGCAGATACGCAGTATTTT
TRBJ1-5 TRBV19 NA NA CASRTGLVDITSGNQPQHF TGTGCCAGTAGAACAGGGTTAGTTGATATAACCTCAGGCAATCAGCCCCAGCATTTT
TRBJ2-1 TRBV27 NA TRBD1 CASSSGTVDNNEQFF TGTGCCAGCAGTTCGGGGACAGTTGATAACAATGAGCAGTTCTTC
TRBJ2-1 TRBV30 once NA CAWSVVAGAKNEQFF TGTGCCTGGAGTGTAGTGGCAGGGGCTAAGAATGAGCAGTTCTTC
TRBJ1-2 TRBV19 NA NA CASSPRGGGGGYTF TGTGCCAGTAGTCCGCGTGGAGGAGGAGGTGGCTACACCTTC
TRBJ1-4 TRBV9 NA NA CASSPAGRPDYEKLFF TGTGCCAGCAGCCCAGCGGGACGCCCGGATTATGAAAAACTGTTTTTT
TRBJ1-2 TRBV14 few NA CASSRWDIYGYTF TGTGCCAGCAGCCGTTGGGACATCTATGGCTACACCTTC
TRBJ2-7 TRBV21-1 few NA CASTRTGQGRYEQYF TGTGCCAGCACACGGACGGGACAGGGAAGGTACGAGCAGTACTTC
TRBJ2-1 TRBV19 NA TRBD2 CASTEEGDLAGIYNEQFF TGTGCCAGTACTGAGGAGGGGGACTTAGCGGGGATATACAATGAGCAGTTCTTC
TRBJ2-5 TRBV19 NA TRBD1 CASSINRDRETQYF TGTGCCAGTAGTATAAACAGGGACAGGGAGACCCAGTACTTC
TRBJ1-1 TRBV6-5 NA NA CASNPPRGGNTEAFF TGTGCCAGCAATCCTCCGCGGGGAGGGAACACTGAAGCTTTCTTT
TRBJ1-6 TRBV28 NA TRBD1 CASMPDRDAYNSPLHF TGTGCCAGCATGCCGGACAGGGATGCCTATAATTCACCCCTCCACTTT
TRBJ2-2 TRBV28 NA NA CASSLSRDAGELFF TGTGCCAGCAGTTTATCCAGGGATGCCGGGGAGCTGTTTTTT
TRBJ1-6 TRBV5-4 NA TRBD1 CATRQGGGLAPLHF TGTGCCACCAGACAGGGTGGCGGTTTGGCACCCCTCCACTTT
TRBJ1-3 TRBV12-3/TRBV12-4 NA TRBD1 CASSTGGQHTIYF TGTGCCAGCAGTACAGGGGGGCAGCACACCATATATTTT
TRBJ2-3 TRBV6-5 NA TRBD1 CASTRGQHTDTQYF TGTGCCAGCACGAGGGGGCAGCACACAGATACGCAGTATTTT
TRBJ1-1 TRBV5-4 NA TRBD1 CASSLDRGRHTEAFF TGTGCCAGCAGCTTGGACAGGGGGCGGCACACTGAAGCTTTCTTT
TRBJ2-1 TRBV10-3 NA NA CAIKRAGSYNEQFF TGTGCCATCAAAAGGGCAGGGTCCTACAATGAGCAGTTCTTC
TRBJ2-2 TRBV7-2 NA TRBD2 CASSSLPAGSTGELFF TGTGCCAGCAGCTCTCTCCCAGCGGGAAGCACCGGGGAGCTGTTTTTT
TRBJ1-1 TRBV5-1 NA NA CASSSNGGWDTEAFF TGCGCCAGCAGCTCGAACGGGGGGTGGGACACTGAAGCTTTCTTT
TRBJ1-2 TRBV7-3 NA TRBD1 CASSFWDRLSYESTF TGTGCCAGCAGCTTTTGGGACAGATTGTCCTATGAAAGCACCTTC
TRBJ2-2 TRBV27 few NA CASSPYGAANTGELFF TGTGCCAGCAGTCCCTACGGAGCGGCTAACACCGGGGAGCTGTTTTTT
TRBJ2-7 TRBV4-2 NA NA CASSAGYGADEQYF TGTGCCAGCAGCGCCGGCTATGGGGCCGACGAGCAGTACTTC
TRBJ1-5 TRBV5-4 few NA CASSPGTDSNQPQHF TGTGCCAGCAGCCCAGGGACTGATAGCAATCAGCCCCAGCATTTT
TRBJ2-3 TRBV4-1 NA TRBD1 CASSLTATPGQGNFDTQYF TGCGCCAGCAGCCTTACTGCCACCCCGGGACAGGGTAATTTTGATACGCAGTATTTT
TRBJ1-2 TRBV11-2 NA TRBD1 CASSPSWDSFYGYTF TGTGCCAGCAGCCCAAGTTGGGACAGCTTTTATGGCTACACCTTC
TRBJ1-1 TRBV10-1 NA TRBD1 CASSEPDRGEKAFF TGCGCCAGCAGTGAGCCAGACAGGGGAGAGAAAGCTTTCTTT
TRBJ2-2 TRBV15 once TRBD2 CATSTQWAGEGNTGELFF TGTGCCACCAGCACACAATGGGCGGGGGAGGGGAACACCGGGGAGCTGTTTTTT
TRBJ1-4 TRBV18 once NA CASSLDGQRNEKLFF TGTGCCAGCTCACTAGACGGACAGCGTAATGAAAAACTGTTTTTT
TRBJ1-1 TRBV5-4 few NA CASSTDSSLEAFF TGTGCCAGCAGCACTGACAGTTCACTCGAAGCTTTCTTT
TRBJ2-7 TRBV7-2 NA NA CASSQRGGQRYEQYF TGTGCCAGCAGCCAAAGGGGGGGCCAGCGCTACGAGCAGTACTTC
TRBJ1-2 TRBV2 NA NA CASSEIRGFYGYTF TGTGCCAGCAGTGAAATTCGGGGGTTCTATGGCTACACCTTC